This T cell receptor beta chain was identified in a study of monozygotic twins with inflammatory bowel disease. With the 5' RACE reads reprocessed, TCRdb shows one record per CDR3 protein and no DNA. The ten top clones account for 2% to 3%, within a sample of about 450,000 distinct CDR3 sequences. A remark on this clonotype: Its cognate antigen is unknown.

CDR3 length: 14 residues. CDR1 is LGHDT, CDR2 YNNKEL, per germline (reference sequence). Points from the study as a whole: In the analysis, different T cell subtypes could not be told apart.

The chain is built from TRBV3-1 and TRBJ2-5; without DNA, the TCRdb call of TRBD1 cannot be checked. The receptor's source is a human donor with ulcerative colitis or Crohn's disease, or a healthy co-twin of an affected twin (not recorded which). The sequenced material came from blood. CDR3 residues: CASSTIGGQETQYF.